The subject of this entry is one T cell receptor beta chain. Its antigen is unidentified. The data are from a study of T cells expressing NK-cell markers. Study-level findings and limits: The HCMV specificity of the expanded NKG2C+ T cell clones stayed unresolved.

From its re-call of the 5' RACE reads, TCRdb lists each CDR3 protein once, without DNA. The sample has some 600,000 distinct CDR3 sequences; the top ten hold roughly 3.5%. This CDR3 region has 15 residues. Germline lookup yields CDR1 MGHDK and CDR2 SYGVNS. V and J are TRBV25-1 and TRBJ2-7; lacking DNA, the TRBD2 call made by TCRdb goes unchecked. This TCR was sampled from a man in his late teens or twenties in good health. The sequencing sample was made of blood T cells: a sorted CD56 or NKG2C T cell subset, CD4+ or CD8+ T cells, or bulk PBMC T cells (not recorded which). CDR3 sequence: CASSESGMVSYEQYF.